This T cell receptor (beta chain) emerged from a study of shared clonotypes between healthy human individuals. Sequencing used immunoSEQ multiplex PCR; TCRdb keeps in-frame clones, though not all of them. The sample has around 2,100,000 clones, approximately 94% seen once; the top ten hold less than 1.5%. Trimming at V came to 6 bases and at J to 1 base, leaving 5 bases not matched to a gene. Germline V gene data show CDR1 as MDHEN and CDR2 as SYDVKM. The CDR3 runs to 14 residues. As defined, naive CD8 cells were CD45RO-negative and positively selected for CCR7, with terminally differentiated effector memory CD45RA+ cells excluded.

The chain joins TRBV28 to TRBJ1-2, with 7 bases aligning to TRBD1. The sequence was obtained from a man aged 18-30 years in good health. The source material was naive CD8+ T cells sorted from blood. In nucleotides, the CDR3 is TGTGCCAGCAGCCCGGGACAGTATAACTATGGCTACACCTTC. Residues: CASSPGQYNYGYTF.